This record concerns one T cell receptor beta chain sequence. What it binds is not known. The data derive from a study of T cell responses to AZD1222 COVID-19 vaccine. Study-wide results and caveats: A rise in Spike-specific TCR breadth and depth followed two AZD1222 doses. Sampling captured repertoires only after the peak T cell response.

TCRdb's copy holds only in-frame clones and misses some; the assay was immunoSEQ multiplex PCR. The table shows just under 95,000 clones, with approximately 90% occurring only once. The CDR3 has 12 amino acids. V gave up 4 bases and J gave up 9 bases, with 11 bases separating them. The germline CDR1 and CDR2 sequences are LNHDA and SQIVND (reference sequence). The sequence derives from an adult in good health. The source material was peripheral blood, sampled on day 0 of AZD1222 vaccination. This chain connects TRBV19 to TRBJ2-3; the D is unclear. Written as DNA, the CDR3 is TGTGCCAGTAGTACCTCCGCCGACACGCAGTATTTT. Protein: CASSTSADTQYF.